The clone carrying this T cell receptor beta chain was counted only a few times. Its cognate antigen is unknown. V dropped 4 bases and J dropped 5; count of bases not matched to a gene: 8. The germline V gene encodes CDR1 MGHRA and CDR2 YSYEKL. The CDR3 is 15 residues long. The data derive from a study of T cell repertoires in cytomegalovirus infection. Via MiXCR, TCRdb re-called the reads, giving one row per CDR3 protein. Of some 800,000 distinct CDR3 sequences in the sample, 25% to 30% were seen once. Sequences were derived from cultured CD8+ T cells from PBMCs, sampled from culture after CMV antigen stimulation. The V call is TRBV4-1, the J call TRBJ1-5, with 7 bases matching TRBD1. This sequence originates from a human donor in good health (CMV status not recorded). Some clones in this sample may be carry-over from other donors' samples. The CDR3 loop reads CASSPGDSPHQPQHF. Here the CDR3 DNA reads TGCGCCAGCAGCCCGGGGGACAGCCCTCATCAGCCCCAGCATTTT.